The rows below give T cell receptor beta chains drawn from one sample of a study of blood T cell repertoires in COVID-19. TCRdb keeps only in-frame clones here, not all; method: immunoSEQ multiplex PCR. The repertoire has over 200,000 clones, 70% to 90% of them found once; the top ten carry approximately 11%. Sequenced: PBMCs or T cells enriched from blood (not recorded which). These receptors all come from a young man who had recovered from COVID-19. Each CDR3 is given without its conserved first and last residue. A D gene is named only where the DNA matches it firmly.

V gene,D gene,CDR3 protein
TRBV27,-,ASSFHSYSNQPQH
TRBV5-4,TRBD1,ASTLTGNGYT
TRBV18,TRBD1,ASSPSGPGGYGYT
TRBV28,TRBD1,ASTLDRGRTPLH
TRBV28,-,ASSLLPMGYT
TRBV28,-,ASSSPSGFFNNSPLH
TRBV14,TRBD1,ASSQGPWDRQEQF
TRBV9,-,ASSLRQGTEAF
TRBV12-3/TRBV12-4,-,ASNRRGGAGYT
TRBV7-2,TRBD2,ASRRIAGGPYEQY
TRBV5-4,TRBD1,ASSPDRDRVISPLH
TRBV30,-,AWSVRGAVDTQY
TRBV9,TRBD1,ASSVRTGAGETQY
TRBV5-1,-,ASSRGSVNTEAF
TRBV28,-,ASSLWQGFTEAF
TRBV6-5,-,ASTTGLRQPQH
TRBV15,TRBD2,ATSLGTSYEQY
TRBV7-9,-,ASSEQQVPNEKLF
TRBV10-3,-,AISVNYEQY
TRBV19,TRBD1,ASSAPDRAPNGYT
TRBV27,-,ASSLSPDTEAF
TRBV18,TRBD1,ASSPRQGAWGYT
TRBV28,-,ASRTQGAGELF
TRBV27,TRBD2,AIGTSGRGLHGEQF
TRBV11-2,TRBD2,ASSLGLAGGREQF
TRBV28,-,ASSLVSGINEKLF
TRBV30,-,AWSGLLVGDGYT
TRBV7-3,-,ASSLTAELQETQY
TRBV27,TRBD1,ASSFLNTGQGASTDTQY
TRBV4-3,-,ASSQENTGPNTEAF
TRBV30,-,AYGGVGNTEAF
TRBV21-1,-,ASSKGNRDRGKQPQH
TRBV27,TRBD1,ASNPGQGLYGYT
TRBV2,TRBD2,ASEGLAGVNEQF
TRBV28,-,ASSPVWGGDRQPQH
TRBV6-1,-,ASSEKGVPVSPLH
TRBV7-2,-,ASSSQGVHSYEQY
TRBV9,-,ASSTGTGNTIY
TRBV2,TRBD1,ASSEGQGGREQF
TRBV28,TRBD2,ASTIGLAGGIEQF
TRBV30,TRBD1,AWAGTGYQPQH
TRBV4-1,TRBD2,ASSSRGSGGAQETQY
TRBV9,TRBD2,ASSKTSGGSGELF
TRBV27,TRBD1,ASNQGVTDTQY
TRBV19,TRBD1,ASRVPGQGFNEQY
TRBV5-1,-,ASGRWGVEETQY
TRBV27,-,ASSLTSGSTNEKLF